Described below is a single T cell receptor (beta chain) sequence and its context. The record originates from a study of spatial heterogeneity in lung cancer. Study background: Alpha-chain sequences were detected in numbers that were consistently lower than beta-chain sequences. More than eight raw reads, on average, carried each unique TCR and UMI combination.

The ends were cut back, 2 bases at V and 0 bases at J, with 8 bases in the middle. Germline values: CDR1 SGHKS, CDR2 YYEKEE (reference sequence). The CDR3 has 15 residues. As to time point: blood at routine non-recurrence follow-up after resection. Whole RNA was taken from tumor, nontumor lung or frozen PBMC; it was then sequenced unsorted. The library protocol tagged each TCR cDNA with a unique molecular identifier. TCRdb fed the 5' RACE reads into MiXCR, producing one record per CDR3 protein. This sample has some 120,000 distinct CDR3 sequences, with less than 15% found just once. The sequencing here drew on PBMCs, taken at follow-up. The chain joins TRBV5-5 to TRBJ1-4; D call uncertain. The receptor comes from a male donor with early-stage non-small cell lung cancer. CDR3 amino acids: CASSLPGATNEKLFF. CDR3 sequence (DNA): TGTGCCAGCAGCTTACCCGGGGCAACTAATGAAAAACTGTTTTTT.